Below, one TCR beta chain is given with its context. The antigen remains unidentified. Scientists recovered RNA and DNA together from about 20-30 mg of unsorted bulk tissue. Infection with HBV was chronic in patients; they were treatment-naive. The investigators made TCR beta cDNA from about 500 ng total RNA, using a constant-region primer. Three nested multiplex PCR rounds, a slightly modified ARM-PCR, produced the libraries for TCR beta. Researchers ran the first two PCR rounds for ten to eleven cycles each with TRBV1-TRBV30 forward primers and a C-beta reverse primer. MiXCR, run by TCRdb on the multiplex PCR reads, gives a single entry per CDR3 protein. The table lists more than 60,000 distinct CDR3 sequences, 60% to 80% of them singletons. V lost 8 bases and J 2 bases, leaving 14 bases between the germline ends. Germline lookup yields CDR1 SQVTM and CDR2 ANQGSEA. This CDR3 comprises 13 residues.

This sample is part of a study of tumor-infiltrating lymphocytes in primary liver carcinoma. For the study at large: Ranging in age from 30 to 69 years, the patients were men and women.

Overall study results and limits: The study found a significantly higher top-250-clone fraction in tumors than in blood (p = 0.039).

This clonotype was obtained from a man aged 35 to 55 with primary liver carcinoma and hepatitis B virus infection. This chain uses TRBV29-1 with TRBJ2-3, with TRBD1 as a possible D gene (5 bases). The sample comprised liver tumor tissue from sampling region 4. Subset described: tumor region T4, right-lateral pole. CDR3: CSLDMITTDTQYF. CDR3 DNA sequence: TGCAGCCTGGACATGATTACCACAGATACGCAGTATTTT.